The sequence of this TCR beta chain was determined in a study of CD8 T cells in ankylosing spondylitis. Quantitative molecular-barcoded 5'-RACE generated the TCR beta libraries. TCRdb re-derived calls from the 5' RACE reads in MiXCR, one entry per CDR3 protein. Here the sample spans 400,000 to 450,000 distinct CDR3 sequences, more than 15% being singletons. Concerning this clonotype: Its antigen is not known.

General study points: Prior work had noted some motif variants in reactive arthritis blood and synovial fluid. Apparently characteristic of ankylosing spondylitis blood was a TCR beta motif (under ten highly homologous variants). Researchers reportedly found disease-linked clones significantly enriched in matched ankylosing spondylitis synovial fluid. Relatively rare in peripheral blood, disease-linked clones were also CD8+.

Sequencing input: blood, either unsorted or a sorted T cell fraction (not recorded which). The TCR sequence derives from a male donor with ankylosing spondylitis.

CDR3 amino acids: CATSSPLAGVEQYF. The DNA for the CDR3 is TGTGCCACCAGCAGCCCTCTAGCGGGAGTCGAGCAGTACTTC. This chain joins TRBV15 and TRBJ2-7; 10 nucleotides agree with TRBD2. Trimming took 3 bases from V and 6 from J; bases not matched to a gene: 5. CDR1 and CDR2 (germline): LNHNV, YYDKDF (reference sequence). The CDR3 loop spans 14 amino acids.